The rows below give T cell receptor beta chains drawn from one sample of a study of beta chain features in type 1 diabetes. Assay: immunoSEQ multiplex PCR; the TCRdb copy retains only in-frame clones and omits some. The data show a few hundred thousand clones, with roughly 22% seen just once and less than 0.03% held by the top ten. Specimen: naive CD4+ T cells from blood. The source of these receptors is a woman aged 40-49 years with type 1 diabetes. Both conserved end residues are part of each CDR3. Each record gives: clone size, J gene, CDR3 length, D gene, V gene, CDR3 DNA, CDR3 protein. A D gene is named only where the DNA matches it firmly. A row's size may be missing; if present it is once, few, many or a size class.

clone size: .; J gene: TRBJ1-1; CDR3 length: 17; D gene: TRBD1; V gene: TRBV18; CDR3 DNA: TGTGCCAGCTCACTCCTAGACAGGGGAACCATGAACACTGAAGCTTTCTTT; CDR3 protein: CASSLLDRGTMNTEAFF
clone size: .; J gene: TRBJ2-5; CDR3 length: 14; D gene: TRBD2; V gene: TRBV30; CDR3 DNA: TGTGCCTGGAGTGTATATGGGGAGGGCGAGACCCAGTACTTC; CDR3 protein: CAWSVYGEGETQYF
clone size: few; J gene: TRBJ1-5; CDR3 length: 14; D gene: TRBD1; V gene: TRBV7-9; CDR3 DNA: TGTGCCAGCAGCTCGGGACAGGGGACTCAGCCCCAGCATTTT; CDR3 protein: CASSSGQGTQPQHF
clone size: .; J gene: TRBJ2-2; CDR3 length: 14; D gene: TRBD1; V gene: TRBV2; CDR3 DNA: TGTGCCAGCAGCGGACAGGGACAAACCGGGGAGCTGTTTTTT; CDR3 protein: CASSGQGQTGELFF
clone size: .; J gene: TRBJ2-7; CDR3 length: 11; D gene: TRBD2; V gene: TRBV28; CDR3 DNA: TGTGCCAGCAAGGACGGGAGGGAGCAGTACTTC; CDR3 protein: CASKDGREQYF
clone size: .; J gene: TRBJ2-4; CDR3 length: 14; D gene: TRBD2; V gene: TRBV5-6; CDR3 DNA: TGTGCCAGCAGCTCCCTAAGAAGCGGGGGCATTCAGTACTTC; CDR3 protein: CASSSLRSGGIQYF
clone size: few; J gene: TRBJ2-1; CDR3 length: 13; D gene: .; V gene: TRBV6-5; CDR3 DNA: TGTGCCAGCAGTTACGAGGCATACAATGAGCAGTTCTTC; CDR3 protein: CASSYEAYNEQFF
clone size: .; J gene: TRBJ1-5; CDR3 length: 14; D gene: .; V gene: TRBV7-9; CDR3 DNA: TGTGCCAGCAGCCTAACAGATCTCAATCAGCCCCAGCATTTT; CDR3 protein: CASSLTDLNQPQHF
clone size: .; J gene: TRBJ2-1; CDR3 length: 13; D gene: TRBD2; V gene: TRBV29-1; CDR3 DNA: TGCAGCGTGCCCGGGACTAGCGGTAATGAGCAGTTCTTC; CDR3 protein: CSVPGTSGNEQFF
clone size: .; J gene: TRBJ1-5; CDR3 length: 11; D gene: .; V gene: TRBV6-6; CDR3 DNA: TGTGCCAGCAGCAGCGACGCGCCCCAGCATTTT; CDR3 protein: CASSSDAPQHF
clone size: .; J gene: TRBJ2-1; CDR3 length: 16; D gene: TRBD1; V gene: TRBV5-1; CDR3 DNA: TGCGCCAGCAGTAAAGGAGGGACAGGGGTATACAATGAGCAGTTCTTC; CDR3 protein: CASSKGGTGVYNEQFF
clone size: .; J gene: TRBJ1-6; CDR3 length: 16; D gene: .; V gene: TRBV2; CDR3 DNA: TGTGCCAGCATTCCAGCGAGGGTCATCTATAATTCACCCCTCCACTTT; CDR3 protein: CASIPARVIYNSPLHF
clone size: few; J gene: TRBJ2-7; CDR3 length: 12; D gene: TRBD1; V gene: TRBV11-1; CDR3 DNA: TGTGCCAGCAGCTCTGAGGCGGGACAGGTGTACTTC; CDR3 protein: CASSSEAGQVYF
clone size: few; J gene: TRBJ1-2; CDR3 length: 12; D gene: .; V gene: TRBV30; CDR3 DNA: TGTGCCTGGAGTGTAAGCCGGTATGGCTACACCTTC; CDR3 protein: CAWSVSRYGYTF
clone size: .; J gene: TRBJ2-7; CDR3 length: 11; D gene: .; V gene: TRBV20-1; CDR3 DNA: TGCAGTGGAAGGACAGCCTACGAGCAGTACTTC; CDR3 protein: CSGRTAYEQYF
clone size: .; J gene: TRBJ2-6; CDR3 length: 18; D gene: TRBD2; V gene: TRBV4-2; CDR3 DNA: TGTGCCAGCAGTTCAACCGGGACTAAAAAGCCTGGGGCCAACGTCCTGACTTTC; CDR3 protein: CASSSTGTKKPGANVLTF
clone size: .; J gene: TRBJ2-7; CDR3 length: 16; D gene: TRBD2; V gene: TRBV29-1; CDR3 DNA: TGCAGCGTTGCGCCTTTTAGCGGGAGCCGAACCTACGAGCAGTACTTC; CDR3 protein: CSVAPFSGSRTYEQYF
clone size: .; J gene: TRBJ2-7; CDR3 length: 13; D gene: .; V gene: TRBV2; CDR3 DNA: TGTGCCAGCGCCCGGGACTCCCCCAGCGAGCAGTACTTC; CDR3 protein: CASARDSPSEQYF
clone size: few; J gene: TRBJ1-2; CDR3 length: 14; D gene: TRBD1; V gene: TRBV29-1; CDR3 DNA: TGCAGCGTTTCCGGACAGGGTGATGCCTATGGCTACACCTTC; CDR3 protein: CSVSGQGDAYGYTF
clone size: .; J gene: TRBJ2-3; CDR3 length: 13; D gene: .; V gene: TRBV6-1; CDR3 DNA: TGTGCCAGCAGTGAACGGGAGAGGGATACGCAGTATTTT; CDR3 protein: CASSERERDTQYF
clone size: few; J gene: TRBJ1-1; CDR3 length: 13; D gene: .; V gene: TRBV7-9; CDR3 DNA: TGTGCCATCATCGACGGGTTGAACACTGAAGCTTTCTTT; CDR3 protein: CAIIDGLNTEAFF
clone size: few; J gene: TRBJ2-3; CDR3 length: 14; D gene: .; V gene: TRBV28; CDR3 DNA: TGTGCCAGCAGTCCACACGGGGAGGTAGATACGCAGTATTTT; CDR3 protein: CASSPHGEVDTQYF
clone size: few; J gene: TRBJ1-1; CDR3 length: 13; D gene: TRBD1; V gene: TRBV5-6; CDR3 DNA: TGTGCCAGCAGATTCGACAGGGACACTGAAGCTTTCTTT; CDR3 protein: CASRFDRDTEAFF
clone size: few; J gene: TRBJ2-2; CDR3 length: 14; D gene: .; V gene: TRBV30; CDR3 DNA: TGTGCCTGGAGCCTACGTCGAGGGACCGGGGAGCTGTTTTTT; CDR3 protein: CAWSLRRGTGELFF
clone size: few; J gene: TRBJ1-5; CDR3 length: 13; D gene: .; V gene: TRBV7-2; CDR3 DNA: TGTGCCAGCAGCTTACAAGGGAGTCAGCCCCAGCATTTT; CDR3 protein: CASSLQGSQPQHF
clone size: .; J gene: TRBJ1-5; CDR3 length: 13; D gene: .; V gene: TRBV28; CDR3 DNA: TGTGCCAGCAGAGCCGGGTGGGAGCAGCCCCAGCATTTT; CDR3 protein: CASRAGWEQPQHF
clone size: .; J gene: TRBJ2-5; CDR3 length: 14; D gene: TRBD1; V gene: TRBV7-2; CDR3 DNA: TGTGCCAGCAGCTTGGGACAGGGCTCAGAGACCCAGTACTTC; CDR3 protein: CASSLGQGSETQYF
clone size: .; J gene: TRBJ2-5; CDR3 length: 14; D gene: .; V gene: TRBV6-5; CDR3 DNA: TGTGCCAGCAGTTACGAGGCAGGGCGGGAGACCCAGTACTTC; CDR3 protein: CASSYEAGRETQYF
clone size: few; J gene: TRBJ1-5; CDR3 length: 16; D gene: .; V gene: TRBV15; CDR3 DNA: TGTGCCACCAGCAGAGAGGGAGGGGTAGGAAGCCAGCCCCAGCATTTT; CDR3 protein: CATSREGGVGSQPQHF
clone size: .; J gene: TRBJ2-6; CDR3 length: 14; D gene: .; V gene: TRBV9; CDR3 DNA: TGTGCCAGCAGCCCCGGTTCTGGGGCCAACGTCCTGACTTTC; CDR3 protein: CASSPGSGANVLTF
clone size: .; J gene: TRBJ1-6; CDR3 length: 15; D gene: TRBD1; V gene: TRBV9; CDR3 DNA: TGTGCCAGCAGCGTAGGGGAGACAGGGGGTTCACCCCTCCACTTT; CDR3 protein: CASSVGETGGSPLHF
clone size: .; J gene: TRBJ2-1; CDR3 length: 17; D gene: TRBD2; V gene: TRBV4-3; CDR3 DNA: TGCGCCAGCAGCCCGACCCACGGGACTAGCGGGTTTAATGAGCAGTTCTTC; CDR3 protein: CASSPTHGTSGFNEQFF
clone size: few; J gene: TRBJ2-1; CDR3 length: 16; D gene: .; V gene: TRBV30; CDR3 DNA: TGTGCCTGGATGGGCGGGGGCCCTAGCTCCTACAATGAGCAGTTCTTC; CDR3 protein: CAWMGGGPSSYNEQFF
clone size: .; J gene: TRBJ2-1; CDR3 length: 13; D gene: .; V gene: TRBV29-1; CDR3 DNA: TGCAGCGTTGCAGGCTTTTCCTACAATGAGCAGTTCTTC; CDR3 protein: CSVAGFSYNEQFF
clone size: few; J gene: TRBJ2-6; CDR3 length: 16; D gene: .; V gene: TRBV7-9; CDR3 DNA: TGTGCCAGCAGCTTAACTCGGGACTCTGGGGCCAACGTCCTGACTTTC; CDR3 protein: CASSLTRDSGANVLTF
clone size: .; J gene: TRBJ2-7; CDR3 length: 16; D gene: TRBD1; V gene: TRBV5-1; CDR3 DNA: TGCGCCAGCAGCGTAGCCGCAGGACAGGGGAACTACGAGCAGTACTTC; CDR3 protein: CASSVAAGQGNYEQYF
clone size: .; J gene: TRBJ2-3; CDR3 length: 16; D gene: .; V gene: TRBV18; CDR3 DNA: TGTGCCAGCTCCCCTAAAGGAGGTCCGGTCTCAGATACGCAGTATTTT; CDR3 protein: CASSPKGGPVSDTQYF
clone size: few; J gene: TRBJ1-6; CDR3 length: 16; D gene: .; V gene: TRBV9; CDR3 DNA: TGTGCCAGCAGCGTAAGTGTCAGGGGAGATAATTCACCCCTCCACTTT; CDR3 protein: CASSVSVRGDNSPLHF
clone size: few; J gene: TRBJ1-5; CDR3 length: 14; D gene: .; V gene: TRBV7-9; CDR3 DNA: TGTGCCAGCAGCCCCGGACAGTTCAATCAGCCCCAGCATTTT; CDR3 protein: CASSPGQFNQPQHF
clone size: .; J gene: TRBJ2-7; CDR3 length: 14; D gene: .; V gene: TRBV13; CDR3 DNA: TGTGCCAGCAGCCCGGGGAGGCCTCCCACCGGGCAGTACTTC; CDR3 protein: CASSPGRPPTGQYF
clone size: few; J gene: TRBJ1-3; CDR3 length: 14; D gene: .; V gene: TRBV7-9; CDR3 DNA: TGTGCCAGCAGCTTACCCGTTTTTGGAAACACCATATATTTT; CDR3 protein: CASSLPVFGNTIYF
clone size: few; J gene: TRBJ2-2; CDR3 length: 14; D gene: .; V gene: TRBV6-5; CDR3 DNA: TGTGCCAGCCAACGGGTGGCGAACACCGGGGAGCTGTTTTTT; CDR3 protein: CASQRVANTGELFF
clone size: few; J gene: TRBJ2-5; CDR3 length: 14; D gene: .; V gene: TRBV7-2; CDR3 DNA: TGTGCCAGCAGCCGGGGGGGACAGCAAGAGACCCAGTACTTC; CDR3 protein: CASSRGGQQETQYF
clone size: few; J gene: TRBJ1-5; CDR3 length: 16; D gene: .; V gene: TRBV15; CDR3 DNA: TGTGCCACCAGCAGTGACCAGAGACTAAGCAATCAGCCCCAGCATTTT; CDR3 protein: CATSSDQRLSNQPQHF
clone size: .; J gene: TRBJ1-1; CDR3 length: 17; D gene: TRBD1; V gene: TRBV7-9; CDR3 DNA: TGTGCCAGCAGCCCGGGGACAGGGGGCGATAGAAACACTGAAGCTTTCTTT; CDR3 protein: CASSPGTGGDRNTEAFF
clone size: few; J gene: TRBJ2-7; CDR3 length: 14; D gene: .; V gene: TRBV28; CDR3 DNA: TGTGCCAGCACCGTAAGCGGGTTAAAGTACGAGCAGTACTTC; CDR3 protein: CASTVSGLKYEQYF
clone size: .; J gene: TRBJ2-1; CDR3 length: 16; D gene: .; V gene: TRBV7-9; CDR3 DNA: TGTGCCAGCAGCTTTTCCGGCAGGCCCTCCTACAATGAGCAGTTCTTC; CDR3 protein: CASSFSGRPSYNEQFF
clone size: few; J gene: TRBJ2-5; CDR3 length: 14; D gene: .; V gene: TRBV13; CDR3 DNA: TGTGCCAGCAGCTCCCCGACGGGTGGGGAGACCCAGTACTTC; CDR3 protein: CASSSPTGGETQYF
clone size: .; J gene: TRBJ1-1; CDR3 length: 14; D gene: .; V gene: TRBV7-9; CDR3 DNA: TGTGCCAGCAGCTTAGTGGAGGGTATAACTGAAGCTTTCTTT; CDR3 protein: CASSLVEGITEAFF
clone size: .; J gene: TRBJ2-5; CDR3 length: 16; D gene: .; V gene: TRBV7-2; CDR3 DNA: TGTGCCAGCAGCTTAGTAGGAGGGGGCGCAGGAGAGACCCAGTACTTC; CDR3 protein: CASSLVGGGAGETQYF
clone size: few; J gene: TRBJ2-3; CDR3 length: 12; D gene: .; V gene: TRBV7-2; CDR3 DNA: TGTGCCAGCAGCCGTAGCACAGATACGCAGTATTTT; CDR3 protein: CASSRSTDTQYF
clone size: few; J gene: TRBJ2-7; CDR3 length: 14; D gene: .; V gene: TRBV18; CDR3 DNA: TGTGCCAGCTCCCCCCGTATCGTATCGGACGAGCAGTACTTC; CDR3 protein: CASSPRIVSDEQYF
clone size: few; J gene: TRBJ1-4; CDR3 length: 14; D gene: .; V gene: TRBV15; CDR3 DNA: TGTGCCACCAGCAGCGGGGGAACTAATGAAAAACTGTTTTTT; CDR3 protein: CATSSGGTNEKLFF
clone size: .; J gene: TRBJ2-3; CDR3 length: 17; D gene: TRBD1; V gene: TRBV4-1; CDR3 DNA: TGCGCCAGCAGCCAAGATGGGACAGGTATTTGGGGAGATACGCAGTATTTT; CDR3 protein: CASSQDGTGIWGDTQYF
clone size: few; J gene: TRBJ1-2; CDR3 length: 16; D gene: TRBD1; V gene: TRBV4-3; CDR3 DNA: TGCGCCAGCAGCCAAGATGGATCGACAGGGGGCTATGGCTACACCTTC; CDR3 protein: CASSQDGSTGGYGYTF
clone size: few; J gene: TRBJ1-2; CDR3 length: 14; D gene: .; V gene: TRBV4-3; CDR3 DNA: TGCGCCAGCAGCCAGGAACCCGGGGGATATGGCTACACCTTC; CDR3 protein: CASSQEPGGYGYTF
clone size: .; J gene: TRBJ1-1; CDR3 length: 12; D gene: .; V gene: TRBV29-1; CDR3 DNA: TGCAGCGTTGAATCTTTGTCCACTGAAGCTTTCTTT; CDR3 protein: CSVESLSTEAFF
clone size: .; J gene: TRBJ1-2; CDR3 length: 14; D gene: .; V gene: TRBV27; CDR3 DNA: TGTGCCAGCAGTCCCCGGGACTTTTTGGGAGGCTACACCTTC; CDR3 protein: CASSPRDFLGGYTF
clone size: .; J gene: TRBJ2-1; CDR3 length: 14; D gene: .; V gene: TRBV2; CDR3 DNA: TGTGCCAGCAGTGAAGTCCTAGTATTCGATGAGCAGTTCTTC; CDR3 protein: CASSEVLVFDEQFF